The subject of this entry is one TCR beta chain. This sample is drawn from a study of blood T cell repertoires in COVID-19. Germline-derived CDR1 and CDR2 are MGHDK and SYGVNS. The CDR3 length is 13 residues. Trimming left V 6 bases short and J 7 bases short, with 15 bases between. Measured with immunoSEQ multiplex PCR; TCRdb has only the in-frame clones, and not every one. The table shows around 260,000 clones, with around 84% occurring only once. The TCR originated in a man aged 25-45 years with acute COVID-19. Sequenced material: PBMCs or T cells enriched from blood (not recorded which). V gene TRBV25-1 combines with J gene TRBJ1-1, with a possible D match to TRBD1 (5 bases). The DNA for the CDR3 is TGTGCCAGCAGGGGGGGGAAGATTATTGAAGCTTTCTTT. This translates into CASRGGKIIEAFF.